The rows below give T cell receptor beta chains drawn from one sample of a study of OX40 agonist ivuxolimab in advanced cancers. Assay: immunoSEQ multiplex PCR; the TCRdb copy retains only in-frame clones and omits some. Seen here are around 76,000 clones, around 80% observed once, and the top ten hold about 5.7%. The starting material was CD4+ or CD8+ T cells sorted from blood, obtained in a trial of the OX40 agonist ivuxolimab. The source of these receptors is an adult with an advanced solid tumor such as melanoma, head and neck, liver or kidney cancer. CDR3s include the opening cysteine and the closing phenylalanine or tryptophan. A D gene is named only where the DNA matches it firmly. The size of a clone is reported for some rows only, either as once, few or many, or as a class for expanded clones.

CDR3,DNA,J,D,size,V
CAWRPVFGLDTQYF,TGTGCCTGGAGGCCCGTCTTTGGGTTGGATACGCAGTATTTT,TRBJ2-3,-,-,TRBV30
CASSLWGGEQYF,TGTGCCAGCAGCCTGTGGGGCGGCGAGCAGTACTTC,TRBJ2-7,-,-,TRBV7-9
CASRTGVNQPQHF,TGTGCCAGTAGAACAGGGGTCAATCAGCCCCAGCATTTT,TRBJ1-5,TRBD1,-,TRBV19
CAWSVEYSLRQGEGTDTQYF,TGTGCCTGGAGCGTAGAGTATTCCCTCCGACAGGGAGAGGGCACAGATACGCAGTATTTT,TRBJ2-3,TRBD1,once,TRBV30
CASRSAGEGYNEQFF,TGTGCCAGCAGGTCAGCGGGAGAAGGCTATAATGAGCAGTTCTTC,TRBJ2-1,TRBD2,-,TRBV5-4
CASSIETGLTEAFF,TGTGCCAGCAGTATCGAGACAGGGCTAACTGAAGCTTTCTTT,TRBJ1-1,TRBD1,-,TRBV6-1
CASSPGRGHSTDTQYF,TGTGCCAGCAGCCCCGGGAGGGGTCATAGCACAGATACGCAGTATTTT,TRBJ2-3,TRBD2,-,TRBV9
CSAIRAEAFF,TGCAGTGCCATCAGGGCAGAAGCTTTCTTT,TRBJ1-1,-,-,TRBV20-1
CASSRTRDYEQYF,TGTGCCAGCAGCCGAACGCGGGACTACGAGCAGTACTTC,TRBJ2-7,-,-,TRBV7-2
CASSPIAGSEQFF,TGTGCCAGTAGCCCCATCGCAGGGAGTGAGCAGTTCTTC,TRBJ2-1,-,-,TRBV19
CASSVDGRENYGYTF,TGTGCCAGCAGCGTAGACGGGCGGGAAAACTATGGCTACACCTTC,TRBJ1-2,-,-,TRBV9
CASSSGTGRANEKLFF,TGTGCCAGCAGCTCGGGAACCGGGAGGGCAAATGAAAAACTGTTTTTT,TRBJ1-4,-,-,TRBV7-9
CASSIEGSRGYTF,TGTGCCAGTAGTATAGAGGGAAGCCGTGGCTACACCTTC,TRBJ1-2,-,-,TRBV19
CASSYAWGGQETQYF,TGTGCCAGCAGTTATGCGTGGGGCGGTCAAGAGACCCAGTACTTC,TRBJ2-5,-,-,TRBV6-5
CATSRGGRRETQYF,TGTGCCACCAGCAGAGGGGGGAGGCGAGAGACCCAGTACTTC,TRBJ2-5,-,-,TRBV15
CASSQDRGAYSSGANVLTF,TGCGCCAGCAGCCAAGATCGGGGGGCGTACAGCTCCGGGGCCAACGTCCTGACTTTC,TRBJ2-6,-,-,TRBV4-3
CASNRGGYYGYTF,TGTGCTAGTAACAGGGGAGGTTACTATGGCTACACCTTC,TRBJ1-2,TRBD1,-,TRBV12-5
CASSRQGGGEKLFF,TGTGCCAGTAGCCGACAGGGGGGCGGGGAAAAACTGTTTTTT,TRBJ1-4,TRBD1,-,TRBV19
CASSVSRSHEQFF,TGTGCCAGCAGCGTCTCTAGGAGCCATGAGCAGTTCTTC,TRBJ2-1,-,-,TRBV7-2
CASSLDYYGTSGRWTGELFF,TGTGCCAGCAGCTTAGACTACTACGGGACTAGCGGGAGGTGGACCGGGGAGCTGTTTTTT,TRBJ2-2,TRBD2,-,TRBV11-3
CASIPSDPPGASALHF,TGTGCCAGCATACCATCGGACCCCCCCGGGGCATCGGCCCTCCACTTT,TRBJ1-6,-,-,TRBV7-9
CASSPRGGLAGDEQFF,TGTGCCAGCAGCCCTCGGGGAGGGCTCGCGGGCGATGAGCAGTTCTTC,TRBJ2-1,TRBD2,-,TRBV5-5
CASSLRREGREQFF,TGTGCCAGCAGCTTGCGGCGGGAGGGCAGGGAGCAGTTCTTC,TRBJ2-1,TRBD2,-,TRBV7-8
CASSKDRAVTEAFF,TGTGCCAGCAGCAAAGACAGGGCGGTAACTGAAGCTTTCTTT,TRBJ1-1,TRBD1,-,TRBV28
CASSPRLRAYEQYF,TGTGCCAGCTCACCCCGTCTTCGAGCCTACGAGCAGTACTTC,TRBJ2-7,-,-,TRBV18
CASSGRPPTGQYF,TGTGCCAGCTCGGGTAGGCCCCCTACCGGGCAGTACTTC,TRBJ2-7,-,-,TRBV19
CAWSVRGQSNTEAFF,TGTGCCTGGAGTGTACGGGGACAGTCGAACACTGAAGCTTTCTTT,TRBJ1-1,TRBD1,few,TRBV30
CAWSPGTWGNQPQHF,TGTGCCTGGAGCCCCGGGACGTGGGGCAATCAGCCCCAGCATTTT,TRBJ1-5,-,-,TRBV30
CASSLGRHEQYF,TGCGCCAGCAGCTTGGGGCGTCACGAGCAGTACTTC,TRBJ2-7,-,-,TRBV5-1
CATTTGGPNYGYTF,TGTGCCACCACAACAGGGGGTCCTAACTATGGCTACACCTTC,TRBJ1-2,TRBD1,-,TRBV28
CASSLWTSGAREQFF,TGTGCCAGCAGTTTGTGGACTAGCGGGGCCCGGGAGCAGTTCTTC,TRBJ2-1,TRBD2,-,TRBV28
CASGLVLGAMNTEAFF,TGTGCTAGTGGTTTGGTACTGGGGGCCATGAACACTGAAGCTTTCTTT,TRBJ1-1,-,-,TRBV12-5
CASSLRGAGANVLTF,TGTGCCAGCAGCTTGAGAGGAGCTGGGGCCAACGTCCTGACTTTC,TRBJ2-6,-,-,TRBV5-8
CASSVARASEAFF,TGTGCCAGCAGCGTAGCTAGGGCTTCTGAAGCTTTCTTT,TRBJ1-1,-,-,TRBV9
CASTPFGGGGTGELFF,TGTGCCAGTACCCCCTTCGGGGGAGGGGGCACCGGGGAGCTGTTTTTT,TRBJ2-2,-,-,TRBV19
CASSARTGGDYGYTF,TGTGCCAGCAGTGCCCGGACAGGGGGTGACTATGGCTACACCTTC,TRBJ1-2,TRBD1,-,TRBV6-1
CASRPGLQETQYF,TGTGCCAGCAGACCCGGGTTACAAGAGACCCAGTACTTC,TRBJ2-5,-,-,TRBV6-1
CASSYRVGRGYNEQFF,TGTGCCAGCAGCTACAGGGTCGGACGGGGTTACAATGAGCAGTTCTTC,TRBJ2-1,-,-,TRBV9
CSASTRVRVAFF,TGCAGCGCCTCTACCAGGGTTCGGGTAGCTTTCTTT,TRBJ1-1,-,-,TRBV29-1
CASSATANTEAFF,TGTGCCAGTAGTGCTACAGCGAACACTGAAGCTTTCTTT,TRBJ1-1,-,-,TRBV19
CASHAIGQVNEQFF,TGTGCCAGCCATGCAATAGGACAGGTCAATGAGCAGTTCTTC,TRBJ2-1,TRBD1,few,TRBV25-1
CSASKGGVLYF,TGCAGTGCTTCCAAGGGGGGGGTGCTGTACTTC,TRBJ2-7,-,few,TRBV20-1
CAISGGATNEKLFF,TGTGCCATCAGTGGAGGGGCAACTAATGAAAAACTGTTTTTT,TRBJ1-4,-,-,TRBV10-3
CASSYPGLARSNEQFF,TGTGCCAGCAGTTACCCCGGACTAGCTCGAAGCAATGAGCAGTTCTTC,TRBJ2-1,TRBD2,-,TRBV6-6
CAWSSDIYNEQFF,TGTGCCTGGAGTTCGGACATATACAATGAGCAGTTCTTC,TRBJ2-1,-,once,TRBV30
CASSGLGQGNTEAFF,TGTGCCAGCAGCGGCTTGGGACAGGGTAACACTGAAGCTTTCTTT,TRBJ1-1,TRBD1,few,TRBV9
CASSRAGGSSEQYF,TGCGCCAGCAGCCGAGCGGGGGGCTCGTCAGAGCAGTACTTC,TRBJ2-7,TRBD2,-,TRBV5-1
CASSPYGYTF,TGTGCCAGCAGTCCTTATGGCTACACCTTC,TRBJ1-2,-,-,TRBV6-5